The 6 T cell receptor beta chains in this list originate from one sample, sequenced in a study of post-analysis software for immune sequencing data. TCR beta cDNA libraries had unique molecular identifiers. TCRdb used MiXCR to reprocess the PCR reads, holding one entry per CDR3 protein. The sample holds about 820,000 distinct CDR3 sequences, about 57% seen once. Their recognized antigens are unknown. Overall study results and limits: Elevated frequency relative to controls characterized 4 or 5 TRBV segments in patients, TRBV5-6, TRBV5-1 and TRBV20-1 among them.

Sequencing was carried out using blood. Receptors were obtained from a girl aged 10 to 17 with multiple sclerosis.

CDR3 loop: CASNTETQYF. CDR3 nucleotide sequence: TGTGCCAGCAATACAGAGACCCAGTACTTC. The chain is built from TRBV2 and TRBJ2-5; D remains unclear. The V end lost 7 bases, the J end lost 4 bases, and 4 bases lay between the germline ends. Germline CDR1 SNHLY, CDR2 FYNNEI. The CDR3 is 10 amino acids.

The chain employs TRBV29-1 and TRBJ1-2, with 8 bases identical to TRBD1. The CDR3 spans 14 residues. V dropped 2 bases and J dropped 4; count of bases not matched to a gene: 6. Germline values: CDR1 SQVTM, CDR2 ANQGSEA. CDR3 residues: CSVELDRAAYGYTF. CDR3 sequence (DNA): TGCAGCGTTGAACTGGACAGGGCTGCCTATGGCTACACCTTC.

The chain employs TRBV6-2 or TRBV6-3 and TRBJ1-2; D uncertain. The germline V gene encodes CDR1 MNHEY and CDR2 SVGEGT. This CDR3 is 15 amino acids long. Trimming cost V 2 bases and J 4 bases, with 14 bases left between them. The CDR3 reads CASSYDRTSPYGYTF. The CDR3 coding sequence is TGTGCCAGCAGTTACGACCGGACTAGTCCCTATGGCTACACCTTC.

The J gene is TRBJ1-1, the V gene TRBV20-1; D uncertain. The ends were cut back, 3 bases at V and 1 base at J, with 12 bases in the middle. Germline values: CDR1 DFQATT, CDR2 SNEGSKA (reference sequence). The CDR3 sequence is 14 residues long. CDR3 region: CSASRGAPNTEAFF. For the CDR3, the DNA is TGCAGTGCTAGTCGAGGTGCCCCGAACACTGAAGCTTTCTTT.

The CDR3 region is CASSLDVGTTYNEQFF. The CDR3 DNA reads as TGCGCCAGCAGCTTGGACGTAGGGACTACCTACAATGAGCAGTTCTTC. The chain uses TRBV5-1 and TRBJ2-1; 7 bases match TRBD2. V was pared by 0 bases and J by 2 bases, with 5 bases of the junction left unmatched. The CDR3 is 16 residues long. Germline CDR1 reads SGHRS; CDR2 reads YFSETQ.

The rearrangement links TRBV20-1 to TRBJ2-3; TRBD2 aligns across 8 bases. The trim removed 7 bases at V and 1 base at J, leaving 13 bases unmatched. Germline loops: CDR1 DFQATT, CDR2 SNEGSKA (reference sequence). CDR3 length: 16 amino acids. DNA for the CDR3: TGCAGTGTGGCGGGAGGTTTCCGGGTTGGCACAGATACGCAGTATTTT. The encoded protein is CSVAGGFRVGTDTQYF.